The TCR beta chain described here comes from a study of blood T cells in healthy people across ages. This CDR3 comprises 14 residues. Trimming cost V 1 base and J 4 bases, with 10 bases left between them. The germline V gene encodes CDR1 SGHTA and CDR2 FQGNSA. This clonotype was seen more than once but under ten times. Alongside a J-beta primer mix, a sample-barcoded 5' primer served in a second PCR lasting about 7 to 11 cycles. A single record per CDR3 protein comes from TCRdb applying MiXCR to the 5' RACE reads. The data contain over 550,000 distinct CDR3 sequences, under 30% of them singletons. The source is a woman of 80 years or more in good health. Sequencing used blood. The chain employs TRBV7-2 and TRBJ1-1; no clear D. The CDR3 bases are TGTGCCAGCAGCTTAGGAGGGCGGATCACTGAAGCTTTCTTT. Translation: CASSLGGRITEAFF.